These 22 T cell receptor beta chains originate from one sample sequenced in a study of T cell repertoires in cytomegalovirus infection. No antigen has been identified for these receptors. TCRdb called the reads again in MiXCR, with one record for every CDR3 protein. The sample has hundreds of thousands of distinct CDR3 sequences, 30% to 35% seen once. The sample here was cultured PBMCs, taken from culture after CMV antigen stimulation. These receptors were taken from a human donor in good health (CMV status not recorded). Some clones in this sample may be carry-over from other donors' samples.

The chain carries TRBV14 and TRBJ2-1, with D unresolved. The germline V and J ends were trimmed by 4 bases and 9 bases, with 13 bases remaining between them. This CDR3 is 13 amino acids long. The germline CDR1 and CDR2 sequences are SGHDN and FVKESK. The CDR3 DNA is TGTGCCAGCAGCCCTCATGGGGTCCTTGAGCAGTTCTTC. This sequence encodes CASSPHGVLEQFF.

V usage is TRBV6-5 and J usage is TRBJ2-7, with TRBD2 identical over 11 bases. There are 18 residues in the CDR3. V was pared by 5 bases and J by 2 bases, with 14 bases of the junction left unmatched. Germline V gene sequence: CDR1 MNHEY, CDR2 SVGAGI. CDR3 in amino acids: CASSPRISGRGITYEQYF. In DNA form, the CDR3 reads TGTGCCAGCAGTCCTCGTATTAGCGGGAGGGGGATAACCTACGAGCAGTACTTC.

This clonotype was detected a few times. The rearrangement joins TRBV19 to TRBJ1-2, with 8 positions matching TRBD1. The CDR3 length is 14 residues. CDR1 and CDR2 from the germline V gene are LNHDA and SQIVND (reference sequence). V was clipped by 6 bases and J by 5 bases; unmatched bases: 8. The CDR3, as DNA: TGTGCCAGTAGCGGACCCGACAGGGGTTATGGCTACACCTTC. As protein: CASSGPDRGYGYTF.

The chain recombines TRBV29-1 with TRBJ1-4; D not resolved. V was clipped by 4 bases and J by 8 bases, with 11 bases between them. This CDR3 comprises 12 residues. Per germline, CDR1 SQVTM and CDR2 ANQGSEA. The chain's CDR3 is CSVVGQGEKLFF. The CDR3 bases are TGCAGCGTTGTAGGGCAAGGGGAAAAACTGTTTTTT.

The J gene is TRBJ2-2, the V gene TRBV4-2; 14 bases agree with TRBD2. Germline trimming cut 1 base from V and 6 bases from J; bases unmatched to any gene: 7. The CDR3 is 18 amino acids. Germline loops: CDR1 LGHNA, CDR2 YNFKEQ. The CDR3 spells CASSQGTTSGRGAGELFF. CDR3 nucleotide sequence: TGTGCCAGCAGCCAAGGGACGACTAGCGGGAGGGGGGCCGGGGAGCTGTTTTTT.

The chain couples TRBV9 to TRBJ1-3, with 8 positions matching TRBD1. The length of the CDR3 is 15 residues. From germline, CDR1 is SGDLS and CDR2 YYNGEE. The V segment lost 3 bases and the J segment 2 bases; nucleotides outside the gene matches: 4. CDR3: CASSEPDRAGNTIYF. Here the CDR3 DNA reads TGTGCCAGCAGCGAGCCGGACAGGGCTGGAAACACCATATATTTT.

V is TRBV6-2 or TRBV6-3 and J is TRBJ2-7, with 8 positions matching TRBD2. CDR1 MNHEY and CDR2 SVGEGT come from the germline V gene. The CDR3 runs to 16 residues. V lost 0 bases to trimming and J lost 2 bases; unmatched junction nucleotides: 6. The CDR3 DNA sequence: TGTGCCAGCAGTTACTCTTTGGGACTAGGGGCCTACGAGCAGTACGTC. It codes for CASSYSLGLGAYEQYV.

This clonotype was picked up a small number of times. The J gene is TRBJ1-4, the V gene TRBV28; 7 bases are shared with TRBD1. The CDR3 is made up of 14 amino acids. The trim removed 5 bases at V and 4 bases at J, leaving 4 bases unmatched. Germline CDR1 is MDHEN and CDR2 is SYDVKM. The CDR3 nucleotides read TGTGCCAGCAGTCCCGGACAGGATAATGAAAAACTGTTTTTT. Translating it yields CASSPGQDNEKLFF.

This clonotype was counted many times. The chain couples TRBV7-6 to TRBJ2-3; unclear D gene. The germline gives CDR1 SGHVS, CDR2 FNYEAQ. The CDR3 has 18 amino acids. V gave up 2 bases and J gave up 1 base, with 19 bases separating them. The CDR3 loop is CASSLRATVDRRTDTQYF. The CDR3 nucleotides are TGTGCCAGCAGCTTAAGGGCTACAGTCGATCGCCGCACAGATACGCAGTATTTT.

This clonotype was seen repeatedly, ten times or more. This chain joins TRBV7-6 and TRBJ2-1, with D possibly being TRBD2 (6 bases). Germline-derived CDR1 and CDR2 are SGHVS and FNYEAQ. The CDR3 spans 17 residues. The ends were cut back, 1 base at V and 0 bases at J, with 13 bases in the middle. CDR3 DNA: TGTGCCAGCAGCTTAGTAGGTAGCGGCAGCTCCTACAATGAGCAGTTCTTC. Translating it yields CASSLVGSGSSYNEQFF.

This clonotype was detected only a few times. Written as DNA, the CDR3 is TGTGCCAGCAGCTTAGACGCGGGGCCTGGGGAGCTGTTTTTT. The encoded protein is CASSLDAGPGELFF. This chain joins TRBV7-2 and TRBJ2-2; weak D call: TRBD2 (6 bases). Germline CDR1 and CDR2: SGHTA and FQGNSA. This CDR3 region has 14 residues. Deletions cut 1 base from V and 8 bases from J, with 11 bases between.

This clonotype was seen repeatedly, ten times or more. The gene calls are TRBV7-8 and TRBJ2-7; TRBD2 agrees at 11 bases. The germline V gene encodes CDR1 SGHVS and CDR2 FQNEAQ. The CDR3 loop spans 15 amino acids. J lost 6 bases, V lost 7 bases, and 11 bases had no gene match. CDR3 amino acids: CASTRRASGRREQYV. CDR3 in DNA: TGTGCCAGCACTAGGCGGGCTAGCGGGAGGCGCGAGCAGTACGTC.

The table lists this clonotype with a few counts. The V and J genes are TRBV12-3 or TRBV12-4 and TRBJ2-1; D possibly corresponds to TRBD2 (6 bases). V was clipped by 5 bases and J by 9 bases, with 26 bases between them. The CDR3 has 17 residues. The CDR3 sequence: CASSRQVREISSGEQFF. In DNA, the CDR3 is TGTGCCAGCAGTCGCCAGGTCCGGGAGATTTCGTCGGGTGAGCAGTTCTTC.

This clonotype was seen a few times. The chain employs TRBV6-5 and TRBJ1-2; 7 bases map to TRBD1. The length of the CDR3 is 15 residues. CDR1 and CDR2 from the germline V gene are MNHEY and SVGAGI. V shed 2 bases and J 2 bases; nucleotides not matched to a gene: 5. The CDR3 DNA follows: TGTGCCAGCAGTTACAGGGCGACAGGGAACTATGGCTACACCTTC. Its protein is CASSYRATGNYGYTF.

V is TRBV7-2 and J is TRBJ1-4; no clear D gene. Germline V gene data show CDR1 as SGHTA and CDR2 as FQGNSA. V shed 0 bases and J shed 5 bases, with 4 bases lying between them. The CDR3 extends over 13 amino acids. CDR3 residues: CASSLARNEKLFF. The CDR3, as DNA: TGTGCCAGCAGCTTAGCCAGGAATGAAAAACTGTTTTTT.

This sequence joins TRBV7-2 and TRBJ1-3, with TRBD1 as a possible D gene (6 bases). From germline, CDR1 is SGHTA and CDR2 FQGNSA. This CDR3 has 16 residues. The V gene lost 3 bases and the J gene lost 4 bases, with 16 bases spanning the gap. The CDR3 region is CASSFLEWGLGNTIYF. The CDR3 region has the DNA TGTGCCAGCAGCTTCCTGGAATGGGGGCTCGGAAACACCATATATTTT.

The chain links TRBV19 to TRBJ1-2; TRBD1 might be the D (6 bases). Germline V gives CDR1 LNHDA, CDR2 SQIVND (reference sequence). This CDR3 region has 14 residues. V lost 2 bases, J lost 9 bases, and 16 bases lay in between. As DNA, the CDR3 is TGTGCCAGTAGTATAAGGGGGGCGAAGGCCCGCTACACCTTC. Amino acids: CASSIRGAKARYTF.

V is TRBV20-1 and J is TRBJ2-7; TRBD2 aligns across 9 bases. Per germline, CDR1 DFQATT and CDR2 SNEGSKA (reference sequence). The length of the CDR3 is 15 residues. V was pared by 3 bases and J by 6 bases, with 12 bases of the junction left unmatched. DNA of the CDR3: TGCAGTGCTAGTTGGGAGGCTAGCGGGATGGGCGAGCAGTACTTC. This codes for CSASWEASGMGEQYF.

This clonotype was observed at least ten times. The V call is TRBV7-6, the J call TRBJ2-1, with TRBD1 identical over 8 bases. This CDR3 has 16 amino acids. V shed 4 bases and J 8 bases; nucleotides not matched to a gene: 13. CDR1 is SGHVS and CDR2 is FNYEAQ in the germline V gene. The CDR3 loop reads CASSSRGTGHLYEQFF. DNA of the CDR3: TGTGCCAGCAGCTCACGGGGGACAGGCCACCTGTATGAGCAGTTCTTC.

This clonotype was counted only a few times. An end of the junction does not agree with germline; a read error may underlie this. This sequence joins TRBV6-8 and TRBJ2-3, with 15 bases fitting TRBD2. The CDR3 runs to 15 residues. Germline assignment: CDR1 MNHGY and CDR2 SAAAGT. In DNA form, the CDR3 reads TGTGCCAGTTCTCGGGCGGGACTAGCGGGAGGAGGGCCAGATTTT. It encodes CASSRAGLAGGGPDF.

This clonotype was observed a handful of times. The rearrangement uses TRBV5-1 and TRBJ2-1; TRBD2 matches at 11 bases. This CDR3 contains 17 residues. V lost 4 bases, J lost 9 bases, and 15 bases stayed unmatched. In germline, CDR1 is SGHRS, CDR2 YFSETQ. The CDR3 DNA reads as TGCGCCAGCAGCCGAGACTTGGTAGCGGGAGGGCTGAGTGAGCAGTTCTTC. Encoded protein: CASSRDLVAGGLSEQFF. Drawing the rest from reference TRBV5-1 and TRBJ2-1, the complete variable domain is KAGVTQTPRYLIKTRGQQVTLSCSPISGHRSVSWYQQTPGQGLQFLFEYFSETQRNKGNFPGRFSGRQFSNSRSEMNVSTLELGDSALYLCASSRDLVAGGLSEQFFGPGTRLTVL.

This clonotype was observed many times. This sequence joins TRBV7-2 and TRBJ2-2; the match to TRBD2 covers 14 bases. In germline, CDR1 is SGHTA, CDR2 FQGNSA. Trimming took 5 bases from V and 4 from J; bases not matched to a gene: 6. CDR3 length: 17 residues. This CDR3 is CASSDPGLAGGTGELFF. The CDR3 bases are TGTGCCAGCAGCGATCCAGGACTAGCGGGGGGCACCGGGGAGCTGTTTTTT.